This is a list of T cell receptor beta chains from one sample in a study of T cell changes during pregnancy in multiple sclerosis. Here immunoSEQ multiplex PCR was the method, and the copy in TCRdb shows in-frame clones only, minus some. The data contain some 80,000 clones, about 95% of them seen just once; the ten biggest clones take up roughly 1.2%. The source was peripheral blood, collected in the second trimester of pregnancy. Source of these receptors: a female donor with multiple sclerosis, enrolled in a pregnancy study. CDR3s leave out the opening cysteine and the closing phenylalanine or tryptophan. D genes are given only for firm matches.

j_gene,v_gene,d_gene,CDR3aa
TRBJ1-2,TRBV5-1,TRBD1,ASSSTTGVGYGYT
TRBJ2-1,TRBV7-2,NA,ASSASGTTYNEQF
TRBJ2-1,TRBV30,NA,AWSVVRGRTYNEQF
TRBJ2-2,TRBV23-1,TRBD2,ATSLRLAGITGELF
TRBJ1-3,TRBV2,NA,ASSQSPAGAGNTIY
TRBJ2-7,TRBV4-1,TRBD2,ASSQDGGTYEQY
TRBJ1-2,TRBV4-1,NA,ASSQGATPVDYGYT
TRBJ2-3,TRBV7-2,TRBD2,ASSTISGMWDTQY
TRBJ1-2,TRBV6-1,NA,ASSEVRQANYGYT
TRBJ2-7,TRBV23-1,TRBD1,ASPQSKDRGHEQY
TRBJ1-1,TRBV30,TRBD1,AWSRQGSGNTEAF
TRBJ2-1,TRBV30,TRBD2,AWSERLAQGNEQF
TRBJ2-5,TRBV6-1,NA,ASSEDWGRETQY
TRBJ2-1,TRBV7-6,NA,ASSPSRRDHPRRDNEQF
TRBJ2-7,TRBV4-1,TRBD2,ASSGGTSGRASEQY
TRBJ1-2,TRBV27,NA,ASSFNGAGGYT
TRBJ1-1,TRBV30,NA,AMGGGVMNTEAF
TRBJ2-7,TRBV19,NA,ASSIYILDEQY
TRBJ1-2,TRBV14,TRBD1,ASSPGTAYEFGYT
TRBJ2-1,TRBV7-6,TRBD2,ASSLGGSTYNEQF
TRBJ1-1,TRBV28,TRBD1,ASRTGQDRPEAF
TRBJ1-3,TRBV29-1,NA,SVGSTTGNTIY
TRBJ2-4,TRBV4-1,TRBD2,ASRFGLAGAKNIQY
TRBJ1-2,TRBV7-9,NA,ASSLGQELYGYT
TRBJ1-5,TRBV28,TRBD1,ASSYDRVGQPQH
TRBJ2-1,TRBV19,TRBD2,ASSIITLAGGRNNEQF
TRBJ2-3,TRBV6-1,TRBD2,ASGGTSGLTDTQY
TRBJ2-3,TRBV5-1,NA,ASSLPESDTQY
TRBJ2-3,TRBV27,NA,ATRPRVSTDTQY
TRBJ1-2,TRBV9,NA,ASSVDEGPPKNYGYT
TRBJ1-1,TRBV7-2,NA,ASSLEGRDEAF
TRBJ1-4,TRBV6-5,NA,ASSYSTRKHEKLF
TRBJ2-5,TRBV5-1,TRBD1,ASSKDRAEETQY
TRBJ2-3,TRBV27,TRBD2,ASSPTRTSPNWDTQY
TRBJ2-5,TRBV7-9,TRBD1,ASSSWTGGVETQY
TRBJ2-4,TRBV11-2,TRBD2,ASSSWREGETKNIQY
TRBJ1-2,TRBV12-5,NA,ASGLLTTGGKSGYT